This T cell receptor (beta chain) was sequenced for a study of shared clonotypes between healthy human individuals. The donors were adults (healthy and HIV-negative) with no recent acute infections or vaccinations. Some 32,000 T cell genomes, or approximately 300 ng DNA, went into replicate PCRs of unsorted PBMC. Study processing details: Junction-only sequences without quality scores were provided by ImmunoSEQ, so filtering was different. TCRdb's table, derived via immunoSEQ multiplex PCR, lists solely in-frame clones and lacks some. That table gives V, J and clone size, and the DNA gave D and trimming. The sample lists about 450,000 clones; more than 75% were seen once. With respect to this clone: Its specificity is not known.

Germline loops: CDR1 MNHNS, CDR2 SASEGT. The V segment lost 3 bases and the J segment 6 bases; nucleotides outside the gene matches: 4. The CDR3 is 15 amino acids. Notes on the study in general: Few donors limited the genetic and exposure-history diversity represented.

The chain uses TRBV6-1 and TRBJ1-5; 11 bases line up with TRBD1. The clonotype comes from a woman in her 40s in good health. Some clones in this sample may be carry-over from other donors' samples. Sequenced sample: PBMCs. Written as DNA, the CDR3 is TGTGCCAGCAGTGAGTCTGGGACAGGGGGTCAGCCCCAGCATTTT. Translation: CASSESGTGGQPQHF.